The source of this TCR beta chain is a study of T-cell reconstitution after alpha-beta-depleted transplantation in children. This clonotype has more than one count but fewer than ten. Researchers prepared the TCRbeta library using unique molecular identifiers, the study reports. A single record per CDR3 protein comes from TCRdb applying MiXCR to the PCR reads. This repertoire shows 500,000 or so distinct CDR3 sequences, 30% to 35% found once; its top ten account for 2% to 3%. V dropped 3 bases and J dropped 4; count of bases not matched to a gene: 11. Germline V CDR1 and CDR2: DFQATT, SNEGSKA (reference sequence). The length of the CDR3 is 16 residues.

This receptor was taken from a human donor who donated a stem cell graft to a child with aplastic anemia. The sample here was PBMCs from the stem cell graft donor, taken from the stem cell graft. The chain carries TRBV20-1 and TRBJ1-5; 8 positions agree with TRBD1. The CDR3 region is CSASSGQVRENQPQHF. The CDR3, as DNA: TGCAGTGCTAGTTCGGGACAGGTCAGGGAAAATCAGCCCCAGCATTTT.